The next 22 T cell receptor beta chains were all read from a single sample in a study of cytomegalovirus exposure and HLA in healthy donors. Primers for the PCR totalled 60 Vbeta and 13 Jbeta. This table comes from immunoSEQ multiplex PCR, and its TCRdb copy is limited to in-frame clones, with some not included. This sample has some 150,000 clones, with roughly four fifths found just once. Sequenced input: PBMCs. The receptors come from a man aged 18 to 35 in good health and CMV-seropositive.

The rearrangement links TRBV7-2 to TRBJ1-5; tentatively, D is TRBD1 (6 bases). V lost 5 bases, J lost 0 bases, and 20 bases lay in between. Germline V CDR1 and CDR2: SGHTA, FQGNSA. The CDR3 has 18 amino acids. Here the CDR3 DNA reads TGTGCCAGCAGCAAAATTACAGGGCTCGGATATAGCAATCAGCCCCAGCATTTT. As protein: CASSKITGLGYSNQPQHF.

This chain uses TRBV30 with TRBJ2-5; D possibly corresponds to TRBD1 (6 bases). CDR3 size: 14 residues. CDR1 and CDR2 (germline): GTSNPN, SVGIG (reference sequence). The V gene lost 4 bases and the J gene lost 1 base, with 13 bases spanning the gap. Written as DNA, the CDR3 is TGTGCCTGGAAAAGAAAGGACAGCCAAGAGACCCAGTACTTC. Amino acids: CAWKRKDSQETQYF.

In its sample, this clone was seen once. The rearrangement links TRBV7-3 to TRBJ1-1; 9 bases line up with TRBD1. V lost 5 bases and J lost 4; bases outside the gene matches: 8. The CDR3 extends over 15 amino acids. Germline-derived CDR1 and CDR2 are SGHTA and FQGTGA. The CDR3 reads CASSPIRDRVTEAFF. The CDR3 bases are TGTGCCAGCAGCCCAATACGGGACAGGGTCACTGAAGCTTTCTTT.

The chain is built from TRBV5-4 and TRBJ2-5, with 13 positions matching TRBD2. V gave up 5 bases and J gave up 7 bases; unmatched junction bases: 8. The germline gives CDR1 SGHNT, CDR2 YYREEE (reference sequence). This CDR3 is built from 15 residues. The CDR3 reads CASSQGLAGMATQYF. The CDR3 DNA is TGTGCCAGCAGTCAGGGACTAGCGGGAATGGCGACCCAGTACTTC.

The rearrangement joins TRBV28 to TRBJ2-1; possible D gene TRBD2, 6 bases. V lost 4 bases, J lost 6 bases, and 13 bases lay in between. The germline V gene has CDR1 MDHEN and CDR2 SYDVKM. The CDR3 has 14 amino acids. The CDR3 DNA reads as TGTGCCAGCAGTTCGCGACTAGTCAGCAATGAGCAGTTCTTC. Amino acid sequence: CASSSRLVSNEQFF. Full variable domain (outside the CDR3, taken from reference TRBV28 and TRBJ2-1): DVKVTQSSRYLVKRTGEKVFLECVQDMDHENMFWYRQDPGLGLRLIYFSYDVKMKEKGDIPEGYSVSREKKERFSLILESASTNQTSMYLCASSSRLVSNEQFFGPGTRLTVL.

Concerning this clone itself: At one of its ends the junction is not consistent with the germline gene, which may arise from a read error. This chain joins TRBV6-5 and TRBJ1-2, with D possibly TRBD1 on 5 matching bases. Germline CDR1 and CDR2: MNHEY and SVGAGI. The CDR3 sequence is 15 residues long. The CDR3: CASSYSQGSNYGYPF. The CDR3, as DNA: TGTGCCAGCAGTTACTCCCAGGGTTCGAACTATGGCTACCCCTTC.

The rearrangement joins TRBV18 to TRBJ1-2; possible D gene TRBD1, 5 bases. The V end was cut by 4 bases, the J end by 3 bases, with 9 bases between. The CDR3 is 13 amino acids. Germline CDR1 reads KGHSH; CDR2 reads LQKENI. Here the CDR3 DNA reads TGTGCCAGCTCACGCGGGGCCGACTATGGCTACACCTTC. The encoded protein is CASSRGADYGYTF.

Only a few counts were recorded for this clone. The J gene is TRBJ2-1, the V gene TRBV4-2; perhaps TRBD2 as D (6 bases). The CDR3 is 15 residues long. V was trimmed by 4 bases and J by 4 bases, leaving 14 bases between them. Germline CDR1 reads LGHNA; CDR2 reads YNFKEQ. CDR3 in DNA: TGTGCCAGCAGCCCTGCGATAGCGGAGTACAATGAGCAGTTCTTC. Its translation is CASSPAIAEYNEQFF.

The chain uses TRBV5-4 and TRBJ2-1; TRBD1 matches 8 bases. V trimming: 4 bases; J trimming: 5 bases; junction bases outside the gene matches: 11. This CDR3 is 16 amino acids long. In germline, CDR1 is SGHNT, CDR2 YYREEE (reference sequence). The CDR3 protein is CASSVDRGKIHNEQFF. The CDR3 coding sequence is TGTGCCAGCAGCGTCGACAGGGGTAAGATTCACAATGAGCAGTTCTTC. Full variable domain (remainder filled in from reference TRBV5-4 and TRBJ2-1): ETGVTQSPTHLIKTRGQQVTLRCSSQSGHNTVSWYQQALGQGPQFIFQYYREEENGRGNFPPRFSGLQFPNYSSELNVNALELDDSALYLCASSVDRGKIHNEQFFGPGTRLTVL.

The chain employs TRBV30 and TRBJ2-3; D is uncertain. Germline loops: CDR1 GTSNPN, CDR2 SVGIG (reference sequence). V was trimmed by 0 bases and J by 0 bases, leaving 10 bases between them. This CDR3 region has 15 residues. CDR3 in amino acids: CAWSVVLGSTDTQYF. Written as DNA, the CDR3 is TGTGCCTGGAGTGTAGTCCTAGGCAGCACAGATACGCAGTATTTT.

The chain combines TRBV4-1 with TRBJ1-1; maybe TRBD1 (5 bases). Deletions cut 1 base from V and 4 bases from J, with 13 bases between. CDR1 MGHRA and CDR2 YSYEKL come from the germline V gene. The CDR3 extends over 15 amino acids. As DNA, the CDR3 is TGCGCCAGCAGCCAAGGACCCGGGGGAAGCACTGAAGCTTTCTTT. Translated, it gives CASSQGPGGSTEAFF.

This rearrangement joins TRBV27 to TRBJ1-1; no clear D gene. V shed 6 bases and J shed 8 bases, with 10 bases lying between them. This CDR3 is 11 amino acids long. Germline V lookup: CDR1 MNHEY, CDR2 SMNVEV (reference sequence). The CDR3 DNA sequence: TGTGCCAGCAGCCATCTATCGGAAGCTTTCTTT. It translates to CASSHLSEAFF.

J is TRBJ2-7 and V is TRBV19; 14 nucleotides agree with TRBD2. After removal of 3 bases from V and 11 bases from J, the junction contained 6 bases not matched to a gene. CDR1 is LNHDA and CDR2 is SQIVND in the germline V gene (reference sequence). The CDR3 is 14 residues long. CDR3 sequence: CASSMLGLAGVEYF. In nucleotides, the CDR3 is TGTGCCAGTAGTATGTTGGGACTAGCGGGAGTGGAGTACTTC.

There are a few counts of this clone. The genes are TRBV6-1 and TRBJ1-5; D possibly corresponds to TRBD1 (5 bases). The CDR3 consists of 16 residues. Germline V gives CDR1 MNHNS, CDR2 SASEGT. V lost 2 bases and J 2 bases, leaving 13 bases between the germline ends. The DNA for the CDR3 is TGTGCCAGCAGTGAATCAAGGGGTTGGGGCAATCAGCCCCAGCATTTT. Its protein product is CASSESRGWGNQPQHF.

This chain uses TRBV6-5 with TRBJ2-1; no definite D call. The CDR3 totals 11 residues. Germline V gene data show CDR1 as MNHEY and CDR2 as SVGAGI. Trimming stripped 5 bases from V and 4 bases from J, with 3 bases between. The CDR3, as DNA: TGTGCCAGCAGTACATACAATGAGCAGTTCTTC. Residues: CASSTYNEQFF.

This clone was counted once. The V and J genes are TRBV9 and TRBJ1-1; tentative D call: TRBD1 (5 bases). V shed 0 bases and J shed 0 bases, with 9 bases lying between them. CDR1 and CDR2 from the germline V gene are SGDLS and YYNGEE. The CDR3 spans 15 residues. The CDR3 DNA follows: TGTGCCAGCAGCGTAGTGGCAGGGATGAACACTGAAGCTTTCTTT. Encoded protein: CASSVVAGMNTEAFF.

The rearrangement uses TRBV4-2 and TRBJ2-7; 11 positions match TRBD2. Germline V lookup: CDR1 LGHNA, CDR2 YNFKEQ. Trimming removed 1 base from V and 4 bases from J; junction bases left unmatched: 3. The CDR3 contains 15 residues. The CDR3: CASSQGTSGLYEQYF. For the CDR3, the DNA is TGTGCCAGCAGCCAAGGGACTAGCGGGTTATACGAGCAGTACTTC.

This chain links TRBV10-3 with TRBJ2-5, with TRBD1 matching over 8 bases. The CDR3 runs to 13 residues. CDR1 ENHRY and CDR2 SYGVKD come from the germline V gene. V was pared by 8 bases and J by 5 bases, with 7 bases of the junction left unmatched. CDR3 nucleotide sequence: TGTGCCATCCGGGGACAGGAGGCGGAGACCCAGTACTTC. It is translated as CAIRGQEAETQYF.

The chain links TRBV19 to TRBJ1-1; 9 bases map to TRBD1. J lost 1 base, V lost 5 bases, and 5 bases had no gene match. The CDR3 loop spans 15 amino acids. CDR1 is LNHDA and CDR2 is SQIVND in the germline V gene (reference sequence). As DNA, the CDR3 is TGTGCCAGTAGTGGAAACAGGGGGCCGAACACTGAAGCTTTCTTT. Protein: CASSGNRGPNTEAFF. Using reference TRBV19 and TRBJ1-1 for the parts outside the CDR3, the full variable domain is DGGITQSPKYLFRKEGQNVTLSCEQNLNHDAMYWYRQDPGQGLRLIYYSQIVNDFQKGDIAEGYSVSREKKESFPLTVTSAQKNPTAFYLCASSGNRGPNTEAFFGQGTRLTVV.

The CDR3 is CASSLTTTYEQYF. The CDR3 coding sequence is TGTGCCAGCAGCTTGACTACCACCTACGAGCAGTACTTC. The V and J genes are TRBV7-9 and TRBJ2-7, with a weak D call TRBD2 (5 bases). V was shortened by 3 bases and J by 2 bases, with 8 bases between the two germline ends. The CDR3 is 13 residues long. The germline CDR1 and CDR2 sequences are SEHNR and FQNEAQ (reference sequence).

The genes are TRBV29-1 and TRBJ2-7; TRBD2 agrees at 7 bases. The length of the CDR3 is 13 residues. Trimming at V came to 7 bases and at J to 4 bases, leaving 10 bases not matched to a gene. Germline V gene sequence: CDR1 SQVTM, CDR2 ANQGSEA. The DNA for the CDR3 is TGCAGCGCTTGGGACTACCTCTCATACGAGCAGTACTTC. Protein product: CSAWDYLSYEQYF.

The chain carries TRBV5-4 and TRBJ2-2, with D possibly TRBD2 on 5 matching bases. The germline V gene encodes CDR1 SGHNT and CDR2 YYREEE (reference sequence). There are 16 residues in the CDR3. Between the trimmed V and J ends, which lost 0 bases and 4 bases, there was a span of 13 bases. The CDR3 DNA sequence: TGTGCCAGCAGCTTGGGTCTGAGGGTAGGCACCGGGGAGCTGTTTTTT. Its translation is CASSLGLRVGTGELFF.